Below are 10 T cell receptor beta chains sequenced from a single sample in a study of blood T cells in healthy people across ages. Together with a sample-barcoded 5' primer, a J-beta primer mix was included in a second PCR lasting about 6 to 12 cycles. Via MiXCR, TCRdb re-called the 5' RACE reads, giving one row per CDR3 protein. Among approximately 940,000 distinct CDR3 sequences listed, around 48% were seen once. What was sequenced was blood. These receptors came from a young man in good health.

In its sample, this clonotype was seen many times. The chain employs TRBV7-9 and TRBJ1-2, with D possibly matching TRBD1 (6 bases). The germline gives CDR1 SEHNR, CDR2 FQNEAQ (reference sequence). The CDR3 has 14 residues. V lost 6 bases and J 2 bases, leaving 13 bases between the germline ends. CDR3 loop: CASRPGQKNYGYTF. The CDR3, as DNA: TGTGCCAGCAGACCCGGACAGAAAAACTATGGCTACACCTTC. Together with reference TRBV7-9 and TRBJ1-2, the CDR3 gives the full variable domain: DTGVSQNPRHKITKRGQNVTFRCDPISEHNRLYWYRQTLGQGPEFLTYFQNEAQLEKSRLLSDRFSAERPKGSFSTLEIQRTEQGDSAMYLCASRPGQKNYGYTFGSGTRLTVV.

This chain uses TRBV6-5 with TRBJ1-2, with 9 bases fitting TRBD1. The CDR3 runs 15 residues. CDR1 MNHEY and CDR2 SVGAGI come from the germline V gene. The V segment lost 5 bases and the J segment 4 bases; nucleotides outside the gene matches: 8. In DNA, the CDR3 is TGTGCCAGCAGTGATATGGACAGGGGTGGCTATGGCTACACCTTC. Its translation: CASSDMDRGGYGYTF.

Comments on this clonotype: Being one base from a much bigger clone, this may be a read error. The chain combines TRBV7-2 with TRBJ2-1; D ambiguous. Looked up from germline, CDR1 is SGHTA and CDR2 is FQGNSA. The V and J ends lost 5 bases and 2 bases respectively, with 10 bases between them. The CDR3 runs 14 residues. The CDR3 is CASSVSSPYNEQFF. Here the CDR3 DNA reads TGTGCCAGCAGCGTGTCGAGCCCCTACAATGAGCAGTTCTTC.

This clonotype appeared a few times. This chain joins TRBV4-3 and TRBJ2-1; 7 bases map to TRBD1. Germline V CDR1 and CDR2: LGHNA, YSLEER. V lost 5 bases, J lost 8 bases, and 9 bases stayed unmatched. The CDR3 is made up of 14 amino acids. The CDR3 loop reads CASSRRQGIDEQFF. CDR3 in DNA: TGCGCCAGCAGCAGGCGACAGGGTATCGATGAGCAGTTCTTC.

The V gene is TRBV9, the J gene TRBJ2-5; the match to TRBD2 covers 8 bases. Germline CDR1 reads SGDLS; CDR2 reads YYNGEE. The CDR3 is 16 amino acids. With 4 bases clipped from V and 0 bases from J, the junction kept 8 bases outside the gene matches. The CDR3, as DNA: TGTGCCAGCAGCTATAGCGGGGCGACGCACCAAGAGACCCAGTACTTC. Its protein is CASSYSGATHQETQYF.

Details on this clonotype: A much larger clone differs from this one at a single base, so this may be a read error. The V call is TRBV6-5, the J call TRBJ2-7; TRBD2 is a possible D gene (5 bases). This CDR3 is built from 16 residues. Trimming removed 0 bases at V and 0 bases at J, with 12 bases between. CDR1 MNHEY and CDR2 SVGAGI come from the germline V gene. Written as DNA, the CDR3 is TGTGCCAGCAGTTACTCGAGGCGGGCCAGCTCCTACGAGCAGTACTTC. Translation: CASSYSRRASSYEQYF.

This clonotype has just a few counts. The DNA of the CDR3 is TGCAGTGGAGGGGGCGAGGCCAAAAACATTCAGTACTTC. Translated: CSGGGEAKNIQYF. The chain carries TRBV20-1 and TRBJ2-4; 7 positions match TRBD1. CDR1 is DFQATT, CDR2 SNEGSKA, per germline (reference sequence). The V and J ends lost 7 bases and 1 base, in that order; junction bases with no gene match: 4. This CDR3 region has 13 residues.

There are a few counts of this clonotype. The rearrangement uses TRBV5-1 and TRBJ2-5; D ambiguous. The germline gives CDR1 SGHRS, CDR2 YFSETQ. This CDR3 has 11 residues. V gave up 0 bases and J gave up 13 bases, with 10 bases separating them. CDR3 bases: TGCGCCAGCAGCTTGGATCGGTCTTGGTACTTC. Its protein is CASSLDRSWYF.

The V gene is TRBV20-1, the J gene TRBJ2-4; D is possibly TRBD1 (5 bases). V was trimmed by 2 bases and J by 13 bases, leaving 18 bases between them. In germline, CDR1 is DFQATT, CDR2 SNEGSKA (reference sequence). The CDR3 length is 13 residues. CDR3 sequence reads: CSARWGQRKEQYF. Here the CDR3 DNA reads TGCAGTGCTAGATGGGGCCAAAGGAAAGAGCAGTACTTC.

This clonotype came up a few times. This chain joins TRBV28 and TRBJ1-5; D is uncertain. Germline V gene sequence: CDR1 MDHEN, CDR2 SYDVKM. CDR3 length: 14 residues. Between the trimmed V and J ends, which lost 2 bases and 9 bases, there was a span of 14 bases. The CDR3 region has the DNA TGTGCCAGCAGTTTAAGCCCTTCCCAAGGGCCCCAGCATTTT. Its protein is CASSLSPSQGPQHF.